These T cell receptor beta chains were read from a single sample in a study of radiotherapy plus CTLA-4 blockade in lung cancer. This table comes from immunoSEQ multiplex PCR, and its TCRdb copy is limited to in-frame clones, with some not included. The table lists around 99,000 clones, 80% to 90% of them singletons. The specimen comprised peripheral blood, sampled from a patient treated with radiotherapy plus ipilimumab. These receptors originate from a human donor with non-small cell lung cancer that progressed on radiotherapy plus ipilimumab. Both conserved end residues are part of each CDR3. The order of the fields is V gene, CDR3 length, J gene, clone size, CDR3 protein. Only part of the rows carry a size: once, few, many, or a class if the clone is expanded.

TRBV5-6	13	TRBJ1-2	.	CASTTDREHGYTF
TRBV18	16	TRBJ2-7	.	CASSSQAGGKGDEQYF
TRBV12-5	15	TRBJ2-3	.	CASGLALGWADTQYF
TRBV10-3	15	TRBJ1-5	.	CATDPDRGRSQPQHF
TRBV5-8	14	TRBJ1-2	.	CASSAYDRPNGYTF
TRBV10-1	19	TRBJ2-1	.	CASSGGTDGLAGVFDEQFF
TRBV30	16	TRBJ2-3	.	CAWSGQGGRSTDTQYF
TRBV18	14	TRBJ2-2	.	CASSLRGVTGELFF
TRBV11-1	14	TRBJ1-1	.	CASSLAGGTAEAFF
TRBV10-3	15	TRBJ1-5	.	CAISEGRNSNQPQHF
TRBV27	13	TRBJ2-5	.	CASLTIAQETQYF
TRBV18	14	TRBJ2-7	few	CASSPRTAPYEQYF
TRBV15	20	TRBJ2-7	.	CATSNWGTPTGRAQKDEQYF
TRBV5-1	15	TRBJ2-1	.	CASRSLAGVNNEQFF
TRBV7-6	16	TRBJ2-1	.	CASSMSGGGTVNEQFF
TRBV19	13	TRBJ1-5	once	CDSSTGRGQPQHF
TRBV5-6	13	TRBJ2-7	.	CASSLATSYEQYF
TRBV30	18	TRBJ2-5	.	CAWRRRSKDITPGETQYF
TRBV11-2	13	TRBJ1-1	few	CASSFHRGGEAFF
TRBV27	14	TRBJ2-1	.	CASSLSQGWNEQFF
TRBV18	21	TRBJ1-1	.	CASSPLSRGGPTFDEYTEAFF
TRBV5-4	15	TRBJ2-2	.	CASSFYRVGTGELFF
TRBV5-1	15	TRBJ2-7	.	CASSRSTSGSSEQYF
TRBV30	15	TRBJ2-1	.	CAWSVGGRALYEQFF